This TCR beta chain was captured by sequencing in a study of T cell responses to AZD1222 COVID-19 vaccine. TCRdb's copy holds only in-frame clones and misses some; the assay was immunoSEQ multiplex PCR. The repertoire has roughly 100,000 clones, about nine tenths of them found once; the top ten carry roughly 15%. From germline, CDR1 is SSHAT and CDR2 FNYEAQ (reference sequence). The ends lost 2 bases at V and 8 bases at J; junction bases unmatched: 11. The CDR3 has 17 residues. General study findings and limits: Elevations in Spike-specific TCR breadth and depth followed administration of two AZD1222 doses.

Notes on this clone: No antigen is known for it.

The material was peripheral blood, obtained 28 days after the second AZD1222 dose. This TCR derives from an adult who received the AZD1222 COVID-19 vaccine. The V gene is TRBV7-7, the J gene TRBJ2-1; 11 positions agree with TRBD1. The CDR3 here is CASSLFAGTGGDDEQFF. In nucleotides, the CDR3 is TGTGCCAGCAGCTTATTTGCAGGGACAGGGGGGGACGATGAGCAGTTCTTC.